The clone carrying this T cell receptor (beta chain) was observed once. In the source study's methods: Nucleated cell counts were estimated from reference gene primer amplification. Assay: immunoSEQ multiplex PCR; the TCRdb copy retains only in-frame clones and omits some. V and J calls and clone size are given by that table; D and trimming were obtained from the DNA. The sample yields over 110,000 clones, 80% to 90% seen once. The data stem from a study of blood T cell repertoires in COVID-19. At the level of the study: Acute-phase and convalescent COVID-19 samples originated in the United States, Italy and Spain. In each case, the material was cDNA or gDNA derived from T cells, B-cell-depleted T cells, or PBMCs.

V shed 0 bases, J shed 3 bases, and the junction held 2 bases outside the gene matches. This CDR3 is 15 amino acids long. CDR1 SGHAT and CDR2 FQNNGV come from the germline V gene. The V and J genes are TRBV11-2 and TRBJ1-5; 7 bases are a match to TRBD1. The sequence was obtained from a woman aged 45-65 years with acute or convalescent COVID-19. The sequenced sample consisted of peripheral blood. The CDR3 coding sequence is TGTGCCAGCAGCTTAGAGGGGACAGACAATCAGCCCCAGCATTTT. It encodes CASSLEGTDNQPQHF. Full variable domain (outside the CDR3, taken from reference TRBV11-2 and TRBJ1-5): EAGVAQSPRYKIIEKRQSVAFWCNPISGHATLYWYQQILGQGPKLLIQFQNNGVVDDSQLPKDRFSAERLKGVDSTLKIQPAKLEDSAVYLCASSLEGTDNQPQHFGDGTRLSIL.